The 21 T cell receptor beta chains below come from one sample, sequenced in a study of shared clonotypes between healthy human individuals. Generated by immunoSEQ multiplex PCR, the TCRdb table keeps only in-frame clones and is missing some. The repertoire consists of about 590,000 clones, with about 95% occurring once and the leading ten covering about 0.11%. CD8 cells regarded as naive lacked CD45RO, were positively chosen for CCR7, and omitted terminally differentiated effector memory CD45RA+ cells. The sequenced sample was naive CD8+ T cells sorted from blood. Source of these receptors: a woman under 40 in good health.

The chain couples TRBV28 to TRBJ2-6; 8 positions agree with TRBD2. V dropped 5 bases and J dropped 2; count of bases not matched to a gene: 8. CDR3 length: 17 residues. Germline lookup yields CDR1 MDHEN and CDR2 SYDVKM. This CDR3 reads CASSPGRGVAGANVLTF. Here the CDR3 DNA reads TGTGCCAGCAGTCCAGGGCGGGGGGTAGCTGGGGCCAACGTCCTGACTTTC.

CDR3 in DNA: TGTGCCAGCAGCTTATGGGACGTCTATCGAGGGGATGAGCAGTTCTTC. This gives the protein CASSLWDVYRGDEQFF. The chain recombines TRBV7-8 with TRBJ2-1; D may correspond to TRBD1 or TRBD2 (5 bases each). V lost 2 bases to trimming and J lost 8 bases, with 19 bases between them. The germline gives CDR1 SGHVS, CDR2 FQNEAQ. This CDR3 contains 16 residues.

The gene calls are TRBV4-1 and TRBJ2-1; unclear D gene. V lost 0 bases to trimming and J lost 1 base, with 7 bases between them. Germline CDR1 reads MGHRA; CDR2 reads YSYEKL. The length of the CDR3 is 15 residues. The CDR3 coding sequence is TGCGCCAGCAGCCAAGATCTCGGGTCCTACAATGAGCAGTTCTTC. Translating it yields CASSQDLGSYNEQFF.

The V call is TRBV29-1, the J call TRBJ2-5; D is ambiguous. The CDR3 runs 15 residues. V was trimmed by 3 bases and J by 1 base, leaving 15 bases between them. The V gene's germline CDR1 is SQVTM and CDR2 ANQGSEA. The CDR3 sequence: CSVEDGVRFQETQYF. CDR3 nucleotides: TGCAGCGTTGAGGATGGTGTAAGATTCCAAGAGACCCAGTACTTC.

For this clone: In the same sample, other DNA sequences code for this CDR3. The rearrangement uses TRBV27 and TRBJ2-7; TRBD1 matches at 8 bases. CDR1 is MNHEY, CDR2 SMNVEV, per germline (reference sequence). CDR3 length equals 14 residues. V lost 8 bases, J lost 0 bases, and 6 bases stayed unmatched. The CDR3 here is CASSPGQASYEQYF. As DNA, the CDR3 is TGTGCCAGCTCTCCGGGACAGGCCTCCTACGAGCAGTACTTC.

The chain is built from TRBV4-1 and TRBJ2-5; D unresolved. The J call may be wrong; the DNA end is better matched by TRBJ2-7. The CDR3 has 11 amino acids. CDR1 and CDR2 from the germline V gene are MGHRA and YSYEKL. The CDR3 sequence: CASSQGSEQYF. In DNA form, the CDR3 reads TGCGCCAGCAGCCAAGGTTCCGAGCAGTACTTC.

The rearrangement joins TRBV9 to TRBJ2-1; 7 bases match TRBD2. CDR1 and CDR2 from the germline V gene are SGDLS and YYNGEE. V trimming: 4 bases; J trimming: 6 bases; junction bases outside the gene matches: 7. The CDR3 consists of 14 residues. The CDR3 nucleotides are TGTGCCAGCAGCCCCACGGGACTAACCAATGAGCAGTTCTTC. The encoded protein is CASSPTGLTNEQFF.

The chain recombines TRBV13 with TRBJ2-7; TRBD2 aligns across 8 bases. There are 16 residues in the CDR3. In germline, CDR1 is PRHDT, CDR2 FYEKMQ (reference sequence). V gave up 0 bases and J gave up 1 base; unmatched junction bases: 5. This CDR3 is CASSLGQGLGSYEQYF. The CDR3 DNA reads as TGTGCCAGCAGCTTAGGGCAGGGACTAGGGTCCTACGAGCAGTACTTC. The full variable domain, with the rest looked up from reference TRBV13 and TRBJ2-7, is AAGVIQSPRHLIKEKRETATLKCYPIPRHDTVYWYQQGPGQDPQFLISFYEKMQSDKGSIPDRFSAQQFSDYHSELNMSSLELGDSALYFCASSLGQGLGSYEQYFGPGTRLTVT.

The chain has TRBV6-5 and TRBJ1-5; 9 bases are a match to TRBD1. The CDR3 is 14 residues long. In germline, CDR1 is MNHEY, CDR2 SVGAGI. Trimming cost V 5 bases and J 7 bases; bases outside gene matches: 6. The CDR3, as DNA: TGTGCCAGCAGTACGACAGGGGGTTTGCAGCCCCAGCATTTT. It codes for CASSTTGGLQPQHF.

This clone was counted once. The V call is TRBV2, the J call TRBJ2-7; TRBD2 agrees at 12 bases. The CDR3 contains 15 residues. Germline assignment: CDR1 SNHLY and CDR2 FYNNEI. V lost 6 bases and J lost 0; bases outside the gene matches: 3. The CDR3 spells CASRRLAGDSYEQYF. CDR3 sequence (DNA): TGTGCCAGCAGGCGACTAGCGGGAGACTCCTACGAGCAGTACTTC. The full variable domain, with the rest looked up from reference TRBV2 and TRBJ2-7, is EPEVTQTPSHQVTQMGQEVILRCVPISNHLYFYWYRQILGQKVEFLVSFYNNEISEKSEIFDDQFSVERPDGSNFTLKIRSTKLEDSAMYFCASRRLAGDSYEQYFGPGTRLTVT.

The gene calls are TRBV27 and TRBJ1-1, with a weak D call TRBD1 (5 bases). The V gene's germline CDR1 is MNHEY and CDR2 SMNVEV (reference sequence). V was trimmed by 2 bases and J by 10 bases, leaving 14 bases between them. The CDR3 contains 13 residues. This CDR3 reads CASSLALRGLAFF. CDR3 DNA: TGTGCCAGCAGTTTAGCCTTAAGGGGTTTAGCTTTCTTT.

CDR3 sequence reads: CSVDIGDPGNTIYF. In DNA, the CDR3 is TGCAGCGTTGATATAGGGGACCCTGGAAACACCATATATTTT. The chain couples TRBV29-1 to TRBJ1-3; D perhaps matches TRBD1 (5 bases). The CDR3 runs 14 residues. CDR1 and CDR2 from the germline V gene are SQVTM and ANQGSEA. Trimming took 3 bases from V and 2 from J, leaving 11 bases between them.

The chain has TRBV10-3 and TRBJ2-7; 7 nucleotides agree with TRBD1. Germline CDR1 is ENHRY and CDR2 is SYGVKD. CDR3 length equals 13 residues. V gave up 5 bases and J gave up 5 bases; unmatched junction bases: 6. CDR3 region: CAISTGQVNEQYF. In DNA, the CDR3 is TGTGCCATCAGTACCGGACAGGTTAACGAGCAGTACTTC.

The V and J genes are TRBV15 and TRBJ2-7; weak D call: TRBD2 (5 bases). CDR3 size: 16 residues. CDR1 is LNHNV and CDR2 is YYDKDF in the germline V gene (reference sequence). The V gene lost 1 base and the J gene lost 1 base, with 14 bases spanning the gap. CDR3 sequence reads: CATSRVPSGRSYEQYF. The CDR3 DNA reads TGTGCCACCAGCAGAGTCCCGAGCGGCCGATCCTACGAGCAGTACTTC.

The genes are TRBV29-1 and TRBJ1-2; no definite D call. With 1 base removed from V and 2 bases from J, the gap between germline ends came to 2 bases. CDR1 SQVTM and CDR2 ANQGSEA come from the germline V gene. The CDR3 runs 11 residues. CDR3 protein: CSVEGNYGYTF. CDR3 in DNA: TGCAGCGTTGAAGGGAACTATGGCTACACCTTC.

With respect to this clone: This sample includes further DNA sequences coding for the same CDR3. The chain joins TRBV9 to TRBJ2-3; D gene uncertain. CDR1 is SGDLS and CDR2 is YYNGEE in the germline V gene. The germline V and J ends were trimmed by 2 bases and 1 base, with 5 bases remaining between them. CDR3 length equals 13 residues. The CDR3 reads CASSVAGTDTQYF. The CDR3 region has the DNA TGTGCCAGCAGCGTGGCAGGCACAGATACGCAGTATTTT.

The J gene is TRBJ2-5, the V gene TRBV20-1; D is possibly TRBD2 (5 bases). Germline CDR1 DFQATT, CDR2 SNEGSKA (reference sequence). This CDR3 is 10 amino acids long. Trimming stripped 3 bases from V and 11 bases from J, with 10 bases between. CDR3 bases: TGCAGTGCTAGCGTGGGAGAGCAGTACTTC. It codes for CSASVGEQYF.

The chain employs TRBV9 and TRBJ2-1; D is perhaps TRBD2 (5 bases). With 4 bases removed from V and 7 bases from J, the gap between germline ends came to 18 bases. The CDR3 sequence is 15 residues long. Germline CDR1 reads SGDLS; CDR2 reads YYNGEE. The CDR3 nucleotides read TGTGCCAGCAGCCTCGAGAAAGATTCGGGGAATGAGCAGTTCTTC. It specifies CASSLEKDSGNEQFF. The complete variable domain, with remaining parts taken from reference TRBV9 and TRBJ2-1, reads DSGVTQTPKHLITATGQRVTLRCSPRSGDLSVYWYQQSLDQGLQFLIQYYNGEERAKGNILERFSAQQFPDLHSELNLSSLELGDSALYFCASSLEKDSGNEQFFGPGTRLTVL.

The chain employs TRBV13 and TRBJ2-2; D perhaps matches TRBD2 (6 bases). Trimming removed 1 base from V and 6 bases from J, with 12 bases in between. The CDR3 totals 15 residues. CDR1 is PRHDT and CDR2 is FYEKMQ in the germline V gene (reference sequence). CDR3 DNA: TGTGCCAGCAGCTTAGCGGGAGATGGTGCCGGGGAGCTGTTTTTT. Its translation: CASSLAGDGAGELFF.

This clone was seen just once. The rearrangement links TRBV9 to TRBJ2-6; 9 positions agree with TRBD1. Germline CDR1 is SGDLS and CDR2 is YYNGEE. The CDR3 has 18 amino acids. The V and J ends lost 4 bases and 1 base, in that order; junction bases with no gene match: 9. The CDR3 coding sequence is TGTGCCAGCAGCCCTGGGGACAGGGAGGAATCTGGGGCCAACGTCCTGACTTTC. This codes for CASSPGDREESGANVLTF.

The rearrangement uses TRBV6-5 and TRBJ2-3; 8 positions match TRBD1. The V segment lost 6 bases and the J segment 4 bases; nucleotides outside the gene matches: 6. This CDR3 is built from 14 residues. Germline CDR1 is MNHEY and CDR2 is SVGAGI. As DNA, the CDR3 is TGTGCCAGCAGGATGGACAGGGTCGCAGATACGCAGTATTTT. Its protein product is CASRMDRVADTQYF.